A selection of T cell receptor beta chains follows, all from one sample in a study of a mutant IDH1 vaccine in newly diagnosed glioma. The assay was immunoSEQ multiplex PCR, and TCRdb's table has in-frame clones only and misses some. Of 50,000 to 65,000 clones detected, about three quarters appear once; the ten largest clones hold 1.5% to 2%. Sequenced material: PBMCs, taken from a glioma patient treated with radiotherapy, temozolomide or both. Receptors originate from a middle-aged woman with glioma. Each CDR3 is given with its conserved first and last residue. Each record gives: clone size, D gene, V gene, J gene, CDR3 DNA, CDR3 protein. The D gene is left open where the match is weak. Only part of the rows carry a size: once, few, many, or a class if the clone is expanded.

clone size: few; D gene: -; V gene: TRBV2; J gene: TRBJ1-5; CDR3 DNA: TGTGCCAGCAGTGATCGGCAAAATCAGCCCCAGCATTTT; CDR3 protein: CASSDRQNQPQHF
clone size: -; D gene: -; V gene: TRBV28; J gene: TRBJ1-2; CDR3 DNA: TGTGCCAGCACCCCCCGAGGAGAGGCTAACTATGGCTACACCTTC; CDR3 protein: CASTPRGEANYGYTF
clone size: -; D gene: -; V gene: TRBV10-1; J gene: TRBJ2-7; CDR3 DNA: TGCGCCAGCAGTGATCTTAAGGACGAGCAGTACTTC; CDR3 protein: CASSDLKDEQYF
clone size: -; D gene: -; V gene: TRBV18; J gene: TRBJ2-5; CDR3 DNA: TGTGCCAGCTCACCCCAGGGGTGGGAGACCCAGTACTTC; CDR3 protein: CASSPQGWETQYF
clone size: -; D gene: -; V gene: TRBV5-1; J gene: TRBJ1-5; CDR3 DNA: TGCGCCAGCAGTCAGGGGAGTCATCAGCCCCAGCATTTT; CDR3 protein: CASSQGSHQPQHF
clone size: -; D gene: -; V gene: TRBV18; J gene: TRBJ1-2; CDR3 DNA: TGTGCCAGCTCCGCGTTGGGGCAGGATGGCTACACCTTC; CDR3 protein: CASSALGQDGYTF
clone size: -; D gene: -; V gene: TRBV2; J gene: TRBJ1-6; CDR3 DNA: TGTGCCAGCACGCAGGCCTATAATTCACCCCTCCACTTT; CDR3 protein: CASTQAYNSPLHF
clone size: -; D gene: -; V gene: TRBV2; J gene: TRBJ1-6; CDR3 DNA: TGTGCCAGCCAAAGGAGGGGCCAAGATAATTCACCCCTCCACTTT; CDR3 protein: CASQRRGQDNSPLHF
clone size: -; D gene: -; V gene: TRBV7-2; J gene: TRBJ1-4; CDR3 DNA: TGTGCCAGCAGCTTCCAGGGAACGATGGTTGAAAAACTGTTTTTT; CDR3 protein: CASSFQGTMVEKLFF
clone size: -; D gene: -; V gene: TRBV5-6; J gene: TRBJ1-5; CDR3 DNA: TGTGCCAGCAGCCCCGGGTTTATGGGCAATCAGCCCCAGCATTTT; CDR3 protein: CASSPGFMGNQPQHF
clone size: -; D gene: -; V gene: TRBV10-3; J gene: TRBJ2-1; CDR3 DNA: TGTGCCATCAGGGAGCCCTCGTGGGCCACTATGGATGAGCAGTTCTTC; CDR3 protein: CAIREPSWATMDEQFF
clone size: -; D gene: -; V gene: TRBV18; J gene: TRBJ2-7; CDR3 DNA: TGTGCCAGCTCACCCCCCCAGACCTACGAGCAGTACTTC; CDR3 protein: CASSPPQTYEQYF
clone size: -; D gene: TRBD1; V gene: TRBV7-2; J gene: TRBJ1-5; CDR3 DNA: TGTGCCAGCAGCGGGGACAGCTATCAGCCCCAGCATTTT; CDR3 protein: CASSGDSYQPQHF
clone size: -; D gene: TRBD2; V gene: TRBV10-3; J gene: TRBJ2-1; CDR3 DNA: TGTGCCGTGGGGGGGGGCAATGAGCAGTTCTTC; CDR3 protein: CAVGGGNEQFF
clone size: -; D gene: TRBD1; V gene: TRBV5-1; J gene: TRBJ2-1; CDR3 DNA: TGCGCCAGCAGCTTCGGGACAGGCTATGTCGATGAGCAGTTCTTC; CDR3 protein: CASSFGTGYVDEQFF
clone size: -; D gene: -; V gene: TRBV14; J gene: TRBJ1-1; CDR3 DNA: TGTGCCAGCAGCCAGACTATGTTCCCCGGGGCCGCTGACTTT; CDR3 protein: CASSQTMFPGAADF
clone size: -; D gene: TRBD2; V gene: TRBV7-2; J gene: TRBJ2-3; CDR3 DNA: TGTGCCAGCAGCTCGACTAGCGGGGGCTATCTTAGCACAGATACGCAGTATTTT; CDR3 protein: CASSSTSGGYLSTDTQYF
clone size: -; D gene: -; V gene: TRBV5-4; J gene: TRBJ2-3; CDR3 DNA: TGTGCCAGCAGCATCCCGGGGGCTAGCACAGATACGCAGTATTTT; CDR3 protein: CASSIPGASTDTQYF
clone size: once; D gene: TRBD1; V gene: TRBV6-6; J gene: TRBJ2-5; CDR3 DNA: TGTGCCAGCAGTTACAAGGCTACAGGGGTAGGGGAGACCCAGTACTTC; CDR3 protein: CASSYKATGVGETQYF
clone size: -; D gene: -; V gene: TRBV4-2; J gene: TRBJ2-7; CDR3 DNA: TGTGCCAGCAGCCAAGCCGCGGGGTACGAGCAGTACTTC; CDR3 protein: CASSQAAGYEQYF
clone size: -; D gene: -; V gene: TRBV30; J gene: TRBJ1-6; CDR3 DNA: TGTGCCTGGAGTTCTGATAATTCACCCCTCCACTTT; CDR3 protein: CAWSSDNSPLHF
clone size: once; D gene: -; V gene: TRBV5-1; J gene: TRBJ1-1; CDR3 DNA: TGCGCCAGCAGCGACCCTTCAGGAGGTTCCACTGAAGCTTTCTTT; CDR3 protein: CASSDPSGGSTEAFF
clone size: once; D gene: -; V gene: TRBV19; J gene: TRBJ2-2; CDR3 DNA: TGTGCCAGTAGTAGCTGGGGGGCAGGAACCGGGGAGCTGTTTTTT; CDR3 protein: CASSSWGAGTGELFF
clone size: -; D gene: -; V gene: TRBV5-1; J gene: TRBJ1-4; CDR3 DNA: TGCGCCAGCAGCGACGGCGGGCCTGGGATTTTAGAAAAACTGTTTTTT; CDR3 protein: CASSDGGPGILEKLFF
clone size: -; D gene: -; V gene: TRBV2; J gene: TRBJ2-3; CDR3 DNA: TGTGCCAGCAGTGGGGGCGGTATAGGGGATACGCAGTATTTT; CDR3 protein: CASSGGGIGDTQYF
clone size: -; D gene: -; V gene: TRBV6-6; J gene: TRBJ2-3; CDR3 DNA: TGTGCCAGCATCCAGAGAGGGACAGATACGCAGTATTTT; CDR3 protein: CASIQRGTDTQYF
clone size: -; D gene: TRBD2; V gene: TRBV9; J gene: TRBJ2-5; CDR3 DNA: TGTGCCAGCAGCGCTAGGGGACTAGCGGGGGGAGAGACCCAGTACTTC; CDR3 protein: CASSARGLAGGETQYF
clone size: -; D gene: -; V gene: TRBV27; J gene: TRBJ2-7; CDR3 DNA: TGTGCCAGCAGCCCGGGACTGGGCTCCTACGAGCAGTACTTC; CDR3 protein: CASSPGLGSYEQYF
clone size: -; D gene: -; V gene: TRBV5-4; J gene: TRBJ1-2; CDR3 DNA: TGTGCCAGCAGCTCCAGGGGCTATGGCTACACCTTC; CDR3 protein: CASSSRGYGYTF
clone size: -; D gene: -; V gene: TRBV4-1; J gene: TRBJ1-5; CDR3 DNA: TGCGCCAGCAGCCTGAGGGAGGACCCTAGTCAGCCCCAGCATTTT; CDR3 protein: CASSLREDPSQPQHF